The 19 T cell receptor beta chains reported below all come from one sample, sequenced in a study of post-analysis software for immune sequencing data. Study results and limitations: There were roughly 5 TRBV segments more frequent in patients than controls, and TRBV5-6, TRBV5-1 and TRBV20-1 were among them.

Unique molecular identifiers featured in each of the TCR beta cDNA libraries. TCRdb analysed the PCR reads with MiXCR anew, one entry per CDR3 protein. Of about half a million distinct CDR3 sequences in the sample, 30% to 40% were seen once. These receptors lack a known antigen. Sequencing used blood. Every receptor here comes from a girl under 18 with multiple sclerosis.

The chain employs TRBV10-2 and TRBJ2-5; D is possibly TRBD1 or TRBD2 (5 bases each). CDR3 length equals 15 residues. V dropped 0 bases and J dropped 1 base, with 9 bases sitting between them. Germline CDR1 is WSHSY and CDR2 is SAAADI. The CDR3 here is CASSESGTLQETQYF. DNA for the CDR3: TGCGCCAGCAGTGAGTCCGGGACCCTCCAAGAGACCCAGTACTTC.

The chain joins TRBV7-9 to TRBJ2-5; D might be TRBD1 (6 bases). This CDR3 has 15 residues. Germline values: CDR1 SEHNR, CDR2 FQNEAQ (reference sequence). V lost 4 bases, J lost 2 bases, and 14 bases lay in between. CDR3 in DNA: TGTGCCAGCAGCTCCAGGGGTAGTGGACAAGAGACCCAGTACTTC. This gives the protein CASSSRGSGQETQYF.

This clonotype was seen just once. V and J are TRBV13 and TRBJ1-1; D is ambiguous. Germline CDR1 is PRHDT and CDR2 is FYEKMQ (reference sequence). V lost 0 bases and J 5 bases, leaving 16 bases between the germline ends. The CDR3 totals 16 residues. In nucleotides, the CDR3 is TGTGCCAGCAGCTTAGGCCGGGGTTCTCCGGGAACTGAAGCTTTCTTT. Its translation: CASSLGRGSPGTEAFF.

This clonotype was seen only once. A junction end diverges from the germline sequence, so it may reflect a read error. The gene calls are TRBV5-5 and TRBJ2-5; possible D gene TRBD2, 6 bases. Looked up from germline, CDR1 is SGHKS and CDR2 is YYEKEE (reference sequence). The CDR3 is 13 residues long. The CDR3 nucleotides read TGTGTCAGCAGCTTGGGGGGACGGGAGACCCAGTACTTC. Residues: CVSSLGGRETQYF.

The CDR3 DNA follows: TGTGCCAGCAGCTTGAATCCGGCAGGGCAAGAGACCCAGTACTTC. This encodes CASSLNPAGQETQYF. The genes are TRBV5-6 and TRBJ2-5; possible D gene TRBD1, 5 bases. Trimming took 1 base from V and 2 from J, leaving 12 bases between them. Germline CDR1 and CDR2: SGHDT and YYEEEE. The CDR3 loop spans 15 amino acids.

The rearrangement uses TRBV4-1 and TRBJ2-3, with 10 positions matching TRBD2. With 0 bases clipped from V and 5 bases from J, the junction kept 8 bases outside the gene matches. CDR3 length equals 17 residues. Germline loops: CDR1 MGHRA, CDR2 YSYEKL. The CDR3 DNA sequence: TGCGCCAGCAGCCAAGATCAGGAGCGGGGGGGCGGAGATACGCAGTATTTT. Amino acids: CASSQDQERGGGDTQYF.

This clonotype has just a few counts. The V and J genes are TRBV25-1 and TRBJ2-1, with 10 bases lining up with TRBD2. The CDR3 runs 16 residues. Trimming took 7 bases from V and 8 from J; bases not matched to a gene: 14. Germline-derived CDR1 and CDR2 are MGHDK and SYGVNS. CDR3 protein: CASTIWASGGFYEQFF. The CDR3 bases are TGTGCCAGCACCATTTGGGCTAGCGGGGGCTTTTATGAGCAGTTCTTC.

On this clonotype: One junction end disagrees with the germline gene, perhaps due to a read error. This sequence joins TRBV29-1 and TRBJ1-2, with D unclear. The CDR3 sequence is 11 residues long. The germline gives CDR1 SQVTM, CDR2 ANQGSEA. As DNA, the CDR3 is TGCGGCGTTGAAGAAGGATGGGGCTACACCTTC. This translates into CGVEEGWGYTF.

The chain employs TRBV4-1 and TRBJ1-2; 11 bases fit TRBD1. Trimming cost V 4 bases and J 4 bases; bases outside gene matches: 8. Germline V CDR1 and CDR2: MGHRA, YSYEKL. This CDR3 comprises 16 residues. CDR3 coding DNA: TGCGCCAGCAGCCCTCTGGGACAGGGGGGTGCCTATGGCTACACCTTC. This codes for CASSPLGQGGAYGYTF.

The chain recombines TRBV5-1 with TRBJ1-1, with TRBD1 matching 7 bases. The CDR3 covers 15 residues. Germline loops: CDR1 SGHRS, CDR2 YFSETQ. V shed 4 bases, J shed 1 base, and the junction held 7 bases outside the gene matches. The DNA for the CDR3 is TGCGCCAGCAGCCCGGTGACAGGGACGAACACTGAAGCTTTCTTT. Translating gives CASSPVTGTNTEAFF.

The sample holds a few counts of this clonotype. The chain recombines TRBV28 with TRBJ2-5; a possible D gene is TRBD1 (8 bases). The V end was cut by 5 bases, the J end by 2 bases, with 12 bases between. The CDR3 is made up of 14 amino acids. Germline V gene data show CDR1 as MDHEN and CDR2 as SYDVKM. The CDR3: CASSTGGVQETQYF. CDR3 sequence (DNA): TGTGCCAGCAGTACAGGGGGGGTTCAAGAGACCCAGTACTTC.

This clonotype was observed a few times. The genes are TRBV4-1 and TRBJ2-1; tentatively, D is TRBD2 (6 bases). Trimming stripped 1 base from V and 0 bases from J, with 10 bases between. Germline assignment: CDR1 MGHRA and CDR2 YSYEKL. CDR3 length: 16 amino acids. The CDR3 DNA reads as TGCGCCAGCAGCCAAGTAGGGACTTCCTCCTACAATGAGCAGTTCTTC. This gives the protein CASSQVGTSSYNEQFF.

The chain is built from TRBV10-3 and TRBJ2-1, with 8 nucleotides matching TRBD2. The CDR3 contains 13 residues. Germline lookup yields CDR1 ENHRY and CDR2 SYGVKD. V shed 10 bases and J 7 bases; nucleotides not matched to a gene: 9. This CDR3 is CATQTGGANEQFF. The CDR3 DNA reads as TGTGCCACCCAAACGGGGGGGGCGAATGAGCAGTTCTTC.

The chain recombines TRBV4-1 with TRBJ1-2; 8 bases are shared with TRBD1. Germline-derived CDR1 and CDR2 are MGHRA and YSYEKL. This CDR3 spans 16 amino acids. Unmatched junction bases numbered 9, after V lost 0 bases and J lost 6 bases. The CDR3 is CASSQEVTQGANGYTF. CDR3 DNA: TGCGCCAGCAGCCAAGAAGTAACTCAGGGGGCGAATGGCTACACCTTC.

The chain uses TRBV20-1 and TRBJ2-4; 8 nucleotides line up with TRBD1. V lost 5 bases to trimming and J lost 5 bases; unmatched junction nucleotides: 8. CDR3 length equals 14 residues. In germline, CDR1 is DFQATT, CDR2 SNEGSKA (reference sequence). The CDR3 region has the DNA TGCAGTGCTCCCCGGGACAGGCGCGAAAACATTCAGTACTTC. This gives the protein CSAPRDRRENIQYF.

V and J are TRBV5-1 and TRBJ2-1; 8 bases align to TRBD2. J was trimmed by 7 bases and V by 4 bases; bases with no gene match: 16. CDR1 and CDR2 from the germline V gene are SGHRS and YFSETQ. The CDR3 has 17 residues. CDR3: CASSLAGSGAGRNEQFF. The CDR3 nucleotides read TGCGCCAGCAGCCTGGCGGGTAGCGGGGCCGGAAGGAATGAGCAGTTCTTC.

The rearrangement links TRBV7-6 to TRBJ2-5; 9 positions match TRBD1. V dropped 5 bases and J dropped 7; count of bases not matched to a gene: 11. CDR1 is SGHVS, CDR2 FNYEAQ, per germline. This CDR3 has 15 amino acids. This CDR3 is CASSLIRTGAGTQYF. The CDR3 nucleotides are TGTGCCAGCAGCCTAATCCGGACAGGGGCAGGGACCCAGTACTTC.

CDR3 loop: CASSSSPGTGESTDTQYF. The CDR3 DNA reads as TGTGCCAGCAGTTCTTCCCCCGGGACAGGGGAGAGCACAGATACGCAGTATTTT. The V and J genes are TRBV28 and TRBJ2-3, with 10 positions matching TRBD1. Germline V gene data show CDR1 as MDHEN and CDR2 as SYDVKM. Trimming cost V 4 bases and J 0 bases; bases outside gene matches: 10. This CDR3 is built from 18 residues.

This clonotype was seen a single time. At one end, the junction sequence differs from germline, possibly due to a read error. The V gene is TRBV29-1, the J gene TRBJ2-5; D is unclear. The CDR3 spans 14 residues. The V gene's germline CDR1 is SQVTM and CDR2 ANQGSEA. CDR3: CGVVNEVRRETQYF. CDR3 in DNA: TGCGGCGTTGTGAATGAGGTCCGGCGTGAGACCCAGTACTTC.